Below, 25 T cell receptor beta chains from the same sample are listed, as sequenced in a study of cytomegalovirus exposure and HLA in healthy donors. It was with 60 Vbeta and 13 Jbeta primers that the PCR ran. Sequencing was performed with immunoSEQ multiplex PCR; in TCRdb, only in-frame clones are kept and a portion is missing. The sample includes approximately 59,000 clones, 65% to 80% of them seen just once. The sequenced sample consisted of PBMCs. The receptors were gathered from a middle-aged man in good health and CMV-seropositive.

The rearrangement joins TRBV7-9 to TRBJ1-4; the D gene is possibly TRBD1 (5 bases). Germline V gene lookup returns CDR1 SEHNR and CDR2 FQNEAQ (reference sequence). The CDR3 extends over 16 amino acids. Trimming took 5 bases from V and 8 from J, leaving 21 bases between them. The CDR3 sequence is CASSASLQAAGEKLFF. The CDR3 region has the DNA TGTGCCAGCAGCGCGAGCCTACAGGCGGCAGGGGAAAAACTGTTTTTT. Drawing the rest from reference TRBV7-9 and TRBJ1-4, the complete variable domain is DTGVSQNPRHKITKRGQNVTFRCDPISEHNRLYWYRQTLGQGPEFLTYFQNEAQLEKSRLLSDRFSAERPKGSFSTLEIQRTEQGDSAMYLCASSASLQAAGEKLFFGSGTQLSVL.

The chain has TRBV7-6 and TRBJ2-1; 8 bases align to TRBD2. The CDR3 is 15 residues long. Germline V gene sequence: CDR1 SGHVS, CDR2 FNYEAQ. V lost 2 bases, J lost 5 bases, and 5 bases stayed unmatched. CDR3 sequence reads: CASSLPGLGNNEQFF. Written as DNA, the CDR3 is TGTGCCAGCAGCTTACCGGGACTAGGGAACAATGAGCAGTTCTTC.

The rearrangement uses TRBV5-6 and TRBJ2-3; D is possibly TRBD2 (6 bases). Germline CDR1 reads SGHDT; CDR2 reads YYEEEE. Trimming left V 5 bases short and J 3 bases short, with 10 bases between. The CDR3 loop spans 13 amino acids. DNA for the CDR3: TGTGCCAGCAGGAGGGACTTAACAGATACGCAGTATTTT. This encodes CASRRDLTDTQYF. The full variable domain, with the rest looked up from reference TRBV5-6 and TRBJ2-3, is DAGVTQSPTHLIKTRGQQVTLRCSPKSGHDTVSWYQQALGQGPQFIFQYYEEEERQRGNFPDRFSGHQFPNYSSELNVNALLLGDSALYLCASRRDLTDTQYFGPGTRLTVL.

V usage is TRBV15 and J usage is TRBJ2-7; the D gene is possibly TRBD2 (6 bases). V was trimmed by 1 base and J by 5 bases, leaving 15 bases between them. This CDR3 region has 15 residues. Germline lookup yields CDR1 LNHNV and CDR2 YYDKDF (reference sequence). The CDR3 coding sequence is TGTGCCACCAGCAGAGGGGGGGTTGAGTCTAACGAGCAGTACTTC. Translated, it gives CATSRGGVESNEQYF.

The J gene is TRBJ2-1, the V gene TRBV7-9; the match to TRBD1 covers 8 bases. This CDR3 comprises 15 residues. V was clipped by 6 bases and J by 6 bases; unmatched bases: 10. Germline V CDR1 and CDR2: SEHNR, FQNEAQ (reference sequence). The CDR3 coding sequence is TGTGCCAGCAGTCTACAGGGGGGTATGGGCAATGAGCAGTTCTTC. It encodes CASSLQGGMGNEQFF.

The V call is TRBV27, the J call TRBJ1-5; 9 nucleotides match TRBD1. V lost 7 bases and J lost 4; bases outside the gene matches: 17. CDR3 length: 18 residues. Germline loops: CDR1 MNHEY, CDR2 SMNVEV (reference sequence). CDR3 sequence (DNA): TGTGCCAGCATGCCGGGGACAGGGTTCGTCAGCACGAATCAGCCCCAGCATTTT. Amino acid sequence: CASMPGTGFVSTNQPQHF.

This chain uses TRBV7-9 with TRBJ2-6, with D uncertain. Looked up from germline, CDR1 is SEHNR and CDR2 is FQNEAQ (reference sequence). The CDR3 has 15 residues. V lost 3 bases to trimming and J lost 1 base, with 7 bases between them. The CDR3 spells CASSFLASGANVLTF. DNA of the CDR3: TGTGCCAGCAGCTTCTTAGCATCTGGGGCCAACGTCCTGACTTTC.

As to this clone: The same CDR3 arises from other DNA sequences in this sample as well. The V gene is TRBV10-3, the J gene TRBJ1-3; 8 nucleotides line up with TRBD1. The V segment lost 6 bases and the J segment 1 base; nucleotides outside the gene matches: 5. The CDR3 length is 15 residues. Germline assignment: CDR1 ENHRY and CDR2 SYGVKD. The CDR3 protein is CAIRGQARSGNTIYF. The CDR3 DNA reads as TGTGCCATCAGGGGACAGGCTCGTTCTGGAAACACCATATATTTT.

CDR3 sequence reads: CASSLSLQGVYEQYF. The CDR3 DNA follows: TGTGCCAGCAGCTTATCCCTGCAGGGGGTGTACGAGCAGTACTTC. This chain joins TRBV7-8 and TRBJ2-7, with TRBD1 matching over 7 bases. J was trimmed by 4 bases and V by 2 bases; bases with no gene match: 8. Germline CDR1 is SGHVS and CDR2 is FQNEAQ. The length of the CDR3 is 15 residues.

This clone turned up a few times. The gene calls are TRBV6-1 and TRBJ1-5; no reliable D call. CDR3 size: 12 residues. Trimming cost V 6 bases and J 12 bases, with 15 bases left between them. From germline, CDR1 is MNHNS and CDR2 SASEGT. CDR3 DNA sequence: TGTGCCAGCAGGCCAGGCGACGGCCTCCAGCATTTT. Residues: CASRPGDGLQHF.

This clone was counted once. This chain uses TRBV7-9 with TRBJ2-1; D is unresolved. Germline CDR1 and CDR2: SEHNR and FQNEAQ (reference sequence). With 2 bases removed from V and 3 bases from J, the gap between germline ends came to 8 bases. The CDR3 has 14 amino acids. The CDR3 is CASSLSLDYNEQFF. DNA of the CDR3: TGTGCCAGCAGCTTATCGCTAGACTACAATGAGCAGTTCTTC.

This rearrangement joins TRBV7-2 to TRBJ2-3, with D uncertain. V lost 1 base and J lost 5, with 13 bases in between. This CDR3 has 15 residues. Germline values: CDR1 SGHTA, CDR2 FQGNSA. The CDR3 DNA sequence: TGTGCCAGCAGCTTAGTTCCTACCTTCCGAGATACGCAGTATTTT. It encodes CASSLVPTFRDTQYF.

The genes are TRBV10-3 and TRBJ1-3; maybe TRBD1 (6 bases). The V and J ends lost 9 bases and 0 bases respectively, with 9 bases between them. The CDR3 extends over 13 amino acids. Germline V lookup: CDR1 ENHRY, CDR2 SYGVKD. The CDR3 here is CAIGQNSGNTIYF. The CDR3 DNA reads TGTGCCATTGGACAGAACTCTGGAAACACCATATATTTT.

This chain connects TRBV5-6 to TRBJ2-7; a weak D match, TRBD1 (5 bases). Germline V CDR1 and CDR2: SGHDT, YYEEEE. The V and J ends lost 4 bases and 4 bases respectively, with 24 bases between them. The CDR3 length is 17 residues. The CDR3 coding sequence is TGTGCCAGCAGCCAAGGAATTGTGGGGCTGGAAAGGTACGAGCAGTACTTC. Protein sequence: CASSQGIVGLERYEQYF.

The genes are TRBV6-4 and TRBJ2-1; the D is unclear. Germline loops: CDR1 MRHNA, CDR2 SNTAGT. There are 13 residues in the CDR3. Between the trimmed V and J ends, which lost 5 bases and 7 bases, there was a span of 12 bases. The CDR3 bases are TGTGCCAGCAGTCGTGAGGAGTGGAATGAGCAGTTCTTC. Translated, it gives CASSREEWNEQFF.

The chain employs TRBV14 and TRBJ1-2; D is unresolved. Trimming took 4 bases from V and 4 from J, leaving 7 bases between them. CDR3 length: 12 amino acids. The V gene's germline CDR1 is SGHDN and CDR2 FVKESK. CDR3 nucleotides: TGTGCCAGCAGCCGGAGTCTCTATGGCTACACCTTC. Translation gives CASSRSLYGYTF.

A word on this clone: In the same sample, other DNA sequences code for this CDR3. This chain connects TRBV27 to TRBJ2-1; D is undetermined. CDR1 is MNHEY and CDR2 is SMNVEV in the germline V gene (reference sequence). The CDR3 is 13 amino acids. V shed 1 base and J shed 5 bases, with 6 bases lying between them. The CDR3 DNA reads as TGTGCCAGCAGTTTATATGCAGACAATGAGCAGTTCTTC. It translates to CASSLYADNEQFF.

This clone was seen a few times. This rearrangement joins TRBV7-2 to TRBJ2-3; TRBD1 matches at 8 bases. With V trimmed by 1 base and J by 8 bases, 11 bases remained unmatched. CDR3 size: 16 residues. Germline V gives CDR1 SGHTA, CDR2 FQGNSA. CDR3 in amino acids: CASSLGSTGVGGTQYF. CDR3 coding DNA: TGTGCCAGCAGCTTAGGATCGACAGGGGTGGGTGGTACGCAGTATTTT.

This clone occurred a few times. The rearrangement uses TRBV7-2 and TRBJ2-1; TRBD2 matches at 14 bases. This CDR3 spans 19 amino acids. V was pared by 3 bases and J by 7 bases, with 14 bases of the junction left unmatched. Germline assignment: CDR1 SGHTA and CDR2 FQGNSA. The DNA of the CDR3 is TGTGCCAGCAGCTTCCGAGACTTGGGACTAGCGGGAGTAGGGAATGAGCAGTTCTTC. This sequence encodes CASSFRDLGLAGVGNEQFF. Complete variable domain (other parts from reference TRBV7-2 and TRBJ2-1): GAGVSQSPSNKVTEKGKDVELRCDPISGHTALYWYRQSLGQGLEFLIYFQGNSAPDKSGLPSDRFSAERTGGSVSTLTIQRTQQEDSAVYLCASSFRDLGLAGVGNEQFFGPGTRLTVL.

This chain joins TRBV5-1 and TRBJ2-5; possible D gene TRBD1, 5 bases. This CDR3 is 12 amino acids long. Germline V gene data show CDR1 as SGHRS and CDR2 as YFSETQ. V was pared by 0 bases and J by 5 bases, with 5 bases between. CDR3 nucleotides: TGCGCCAGCAGCTTGGACAGGGAGACCCAGTACTTC. Its protein is CASSLDRETQYF.

The J gene is TRBJ2-5, the V gene TRBV5-1, with 7 bases matching TRBD2. V lost 2 bases to trimming and J lost 1 base; unmatched junction nucleotides: 5. The CDR3 spans 15 residues. Germline assignment: CDR1 SGHRS and CDR2 YFSETQ. The CDR3 sequence: CASSLEASGQETQYF. The CDR3 region has the DNA TGCGCCAGCAGCTTAGAGGCTAGCGGCCAAGAGACCCAGTACTTC. Full variable domain (rest looked up from reference TRBV5-1 and TRBJ2-5): KAGVTQTPRYLIKTRGQQVTLSCSPISGHRSVSWYQQTPGQGLQFLFEYFSETQRNKGNFPGRFSGRQFSNSRSEMNVSTLELGDSALYLCASSLEASGQETQYFGPGTRLLVL.

The chain joins TRBV4-3 to TRBJ1-2; 7 bases line up with TRBD1. With V trimmed by 5 bases and J by 4 bases, 7 bases remained unmatched. Germline V lookup: CDR1 LGHNA, CDR2 YSLEER. This CDR3 contains 14 residues. The CDR3 DNA follows: TGCGCCAGCAGCTTACACGGGACAGTCTATGGCTACACCTTC. This codes for CASSLHGTVYGYTF.

CDR3 protein: CAWSALPGQGSSYNEQFF. CDR3 nucleotide sequence: TGTGCCTGGAGTGCATTACCGGGACAGGGGTCTTCCTACAATGAGCAGTTCTTC. The chain joins TRBV30 to TRBJ2-1, with TRBD1 matching 10 bases. The germline CDR1 and CDR2 sequences are GTSNPN and SVGIG (reference sequence). The CDR3 has 18 residues. With V trimmed by 1 base and J by 1 base, 10 bases remained unmatched.

This clone has a single count. The CDR3 loop reads CASAWSQGSQPQHF. Here the CDR3 DNA reads TGTGCCAGCGCATGGTCACAGGGGTCTCAGCCCCAGCATTTT. J is TRBJ1-5 and V is TRBV6-1; 7 nucleotides align to TRBD1. CDR3 size: 14 residues. Germline V gene data show CDR1 as MNHNS and CDR2 as SASEGT. With V trimmed by 8 bases and J by 6 bases, 10 bases remained unmatched.

This clone was detected once. The rearrangement joins TRBV27 to TRBJ2-7; 8 nucleotides align to TRBD2. V trimming: 5 bases; J trimming: 7 bases; junction bases outside the gene matches: 7. This CDR3 region has 13 residues. Germline loops: CDR1 MNHEY, CDR2 SMNVEV (reference sequence). The CDR3 bases are TGTGCCAGCAGTCCACATACTAGCGGAGAGCAGTACTTC. It codes for CASSPHTSGEQYF.